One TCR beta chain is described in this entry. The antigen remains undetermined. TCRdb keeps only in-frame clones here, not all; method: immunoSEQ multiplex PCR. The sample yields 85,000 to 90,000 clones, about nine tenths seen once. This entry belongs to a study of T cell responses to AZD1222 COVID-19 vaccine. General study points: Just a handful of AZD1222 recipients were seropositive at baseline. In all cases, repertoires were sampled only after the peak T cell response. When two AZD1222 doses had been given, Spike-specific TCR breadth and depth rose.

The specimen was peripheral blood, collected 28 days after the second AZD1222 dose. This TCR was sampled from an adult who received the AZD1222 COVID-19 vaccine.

The CDR3 reads CASSLAGGSYEQYF. The CDR3 DNA reads as TGTGCCAGCAGTCTAGCGGGGGGCTCCTACGAGCAGTACTTC. The genes are TRBV6-6 and TRBJ2-7; TRBD2 agrees at 11 bases. CDR1 is MNHNY and CDR2 is SVGAGI in the germline V gene (reference sequence). The CDR3 is 14 amino acids. The V gene end was trimmed by 5 bases and the J gene end by 0 bases; junction bases not matched to a gene: 0.